These T cell receptor beta chains were read from a single sample in a study of T cells after yellow fever vaccination. Each CDR3 protein gets one entry after TCRdb re-called the 5' RACE reads with MiXCR. This table has some 300,000 distinct CDR3 sequences, less than 4.5% appearing once. The sequences come from PBMCs, collected on the day of the yellow fever booster vaccination. Source of these receptors: a man aged 18 to 29 who received the YFV17D yellow fever vaccine. The CDR3 runs from the conserved cysteine through the conserved F or W. The order of the fields is CDR3 DNA, CDR3 protein, J gene, clone size, D gene, V gene. The D gene is left open where the match is weak. Size values are once, few and many counts, or a class for expanded clones, and some rows have none.

cdr3_nt: TGTGCCAGCAGTGTAGACTTGAACACCGGGGAGCTGTTTTTT
cdr3_aa: CASSVDLNTGELFF
j_call: TRBJ2-2
clone_size: many
d_call: -
v_call: TRBV6-5

cdr3_nt: TGTGCCAGCAGCTTTGGGGCGTCCTCCTACGAGCAGTACTTC
cdr3_aa: CASSFGASSYEQYF
j_call: TRBJ2-7
clone_size: many
d_call: -
v_call: TRBV5-6

cdr3_nt: TGTGCCAACCAGACTGATCAAGAGACCCAGTACTTC
cdr3_aa: CANQTDQETQYF
j_call: TRBJ2-5
clone_size: many
d_call: -
v_call: TRBV21-1

cdr3_nt: TGCGCCAGCAGCCGTGCCGGCATTCAAGGGGAGACCCAGTACTTC
cdr3_aa: CASSRAGIQGETQYF
j_call: TRBJ2-5
clone_size: few
d_call: -
v_call: TRBV5-1

cdr3_nt: TGTGCCAGCAGCAGAGAGGTTGGGACCCAGTACTTC
cdr3_aa: CASSREVGTQYF
j_call: TRBJ2-5
clone_size: few
d_call: -
v_call: TRBV12-3/TRBV12-4

cdr3_nt: TGCGCCAGCAGCGTCTTTAGCGGGGCAACAAACATTCAGTACTTC
cdr3_aa: CASSVFSGATNIQYF
j_call: TRBJ2-4
clone_size: -
d_call: TRBD2
v_call: TRBV5-1

cdr3_nt: TGCGCCAGCAGCTTGGTAGGGGCTAATCCCATTCAGTACTTC
cdr3_aa: CASSLVGANPIQYF
j_call: TRBJ2-4
clone_size: few
d_call: -
v_call: TRBV5-1

cdr3_nt: TGTGCCAGCAGCGCATTAGCGGGGGGGACGGCAGATACGCAGTATTTT
cdr3_aa: CASSALAGGTADTQYF
j_call: TRBJ2-3
clone_size: -
d_call: TRBD2
v_call: TRBV5-4

cdr3_nt: TGTGCCAGCAGCTCGCGCCTTCCGGGACAGTACGGGGAGCTGTTTTTT
cdr3_aa: CASSSRLPGQYGELFF
j_call: TRBJ2-2
clone_size: -
d_call: TRBD1
v_call: TRBV9

cdr3_nt: TGTGCCAGCAGCGCGCCCGGTAGGACTAGCGTCTACAATGAGCAGTTCTTC
cdr3_aa: CASSAPGRTSVYNEQFF
j_call: TRBJ2-1
clone_size: -
d_call: TRBD2
v_call: TRBV5-6

cdr3_nt: TGTGCCAGCAGCTTGGGTATAGGGAAGACCCAGTACTTC
cdr3_aa: CASSLGIGKTQYF
j_call: TRBJ2-5
clone_size: many
d_call: -
v_call: TRBV7-2

cdr3_nt: TGTGCCAGCAGTTTAAACGGGGGCATGGGAGAAAAACTGTTTTTT
cdr3_aa: CASSLNGGMGEKLFF
j_call: TRBJ1-4
clone_size: many
d_call: -
v_call: TRBV12-3/TRBV12-4

cdr3_nt: TGTGCCAGTAGTATCGGGGGCGGGGACCCCCGCACAGATACGCAGTATTTT
cdr3_aa: CASSIGGGDPRTDTQYF
j_call: TRBJ2-3
clone_size: few
d_call: -
v_call: TRBV19

cdr3_nt: TGTGCCAGCAGCCACCGGGGTGGGGCTGGGACAGATACGCAGTATTTT
cdr3_aa: CASSHRGGAGTDTQYF
j_call: TRBJ2-3
clone_size: many
d_call: -
v_call: TRBV7-9

cdr3_nt: TGTGCTAGTGGCCCGACAGGGGCACAACTTTATAATTCACCCCTCCACTTT
cdr3_aa: CASGPTGAQLYNSPLHF
j_call: TRBJ1-6
clone_size: many
d_call: TRBD1
v_call: TRBV12-5

cdr3_nt: TGTGCCAGCAGCGAGGCCCCCTATAATTCACCCCTCCACTTT
cdr3_aa: CASSEAPYNSPLHF
j_call: TRBJ1-6
clone_size: many
d_call: -
v_call: TRBV9

cdr3_nt: TGCAGTGCTCCGACGGGCCAAGAGACCCAGTACTTC
cdr3_aa: CSAPTGQETQYF
j_call: TRBJ2-5
clone_size: few
d_call: -
v_call: TRBV20-1

cdr3_nt: TGTGCTAGTGGGGACAGGGGTAATTGGGATGAGCAGTTCTTC
cdr3_aa: CASGDRGNWDEQFF
j_call: TRBJ2-1
clone_size: -
d_call: TRBD1
v_call: TRBV12-5

cdr3_nt: TGCAGTGCTATGGGCGAGAACACCGGGGAGCTGTTTTTT
cdr3_aa: CSAMGENTGELFF
j_call: TRBJ2-2
clone_size: many
d_call: -
v_call: TRBV20-1

cdr3_nt: TGCAGTGCCATGACAGGGGGCTTTGGCTACACCTTC
cdr3_aa: CSAMTGGFGYTF
j_call: TRBJ1-2
clone_size: few
d_call: TRBD1
v_call: TRBV20-1

cdr3_nt: TGTGCCAGTAGTTCTGACAGGGGGGGACTCGGTGAGACCCAGTACTTC
cdr3_aa: CASSSDRGGLGETQYF
j_call: TRBJ2-5
clone_size: -
d_call: TRBD1
v_call: TRBV19

cdr3_nt: TGTGCCAGCAGTTACTCGGCGCAGAGGGGCTCTAGGCCCCAGCATTTT
cdr3_aa: CASSYSAQRGSRPQHF
j_call: TRBJ1-5
clone_size: few
d_call: -
v_call: TRBV6-6

cdr3_nt: TGCGCCAGCCAGGGGATAGGTCTTAATGAAAAACTGTTTTTT
cdr3_aa: CASQGIGLNEKLFF
j_call: TRBJ1-4
clone_size: -
d_call: -
v_call: TRBV5-1

cdr3_nt: TGTGCCAGCAGCCAAGGGTCGCGACAGCCCCAGCATTTT
cdr3_aa: CASSQGSRQPQHF
j_call: TRBJ1-5
clone_size: -
d_call: -
v_call: TRBV14

cdr3_nt: TGTGCCAGCAGCGTTGTAGCGGGGTTCTACAATGAGCAGTTCTTC
cdr3_aa: CASSVVAGFYNEQFF
j_call: TRBJ2-1
clone_size: -
d_call: TRBD2
v_call: TRBV7-2

cdr3_nt: TGCGCCAGCAGCCCCCAACCCTGGGCTGACAATGAGCAGTTCTTC
cdr3_aa: CASSPQPWADNEQFF
j_call: TRBJ2-1
clone_size: -
d_call: -
v_call: TRBV4-1

cdr3_nt: TGCAGTGCTCCCACAGGGCGCACTGAAGCTTTCTTT
cdr3_aa: CSAPTGRTEAFF
j_call: TRBJ1-1
clone_size: -
d_call: -
v_call: TRBV20-1

cdr3_nt: TGTGCCAGCAGCCGAGCAGACAGGGGGCGAAAGGATACGCAGTATTTT
cdr3_aa: CASSRADRGRKDTQYF
j_call: TRBJ2-3
clone_size: many
d_call: TRBD1
v_call: TRBV3-1

cdr3_nt: TGTGCCAGCAGCTCGGGACAAGGCCGCGGGGGTGAAGGAAACACCATATATTTT
cdr3_aa: CASSSGQGRGGEGNTIYF
j_call: TRBJ1-3
clone_size: -
d_call: -
v_call: TRBV11-2

cdr3_nt: TGCAGTGCTAGAGGGGGGGTTTCTAACTATGGCTACACCTTC
cdr3_aa: CSARGGVSNYGYTF
j_call: TRBJ1-2
clone_size: -
d_call: -
v_call: TRBV20-1

cdr3_nt: TGTGCCAGCTCACCACGGCAGTACGGGGGCGAGACCCAGTACTTC
cdr3_aa: CASSPRQYGGETQYF
j_call: TRBJ2-5
clone_size: -
d_call: -
v_call: TRBV18

cdr3_nt: TGTGCCAGCAGTTACTCGATGGGTCAGGGCAACCACTACGAGCAGTACTTC
cdr3_aa: CASSYSMGQGNHYEQYF
j_call: TRBJ2-7
clone_size: few
d_call: -
v_call: TRBV6-5

cdr3_nt: TGTGCCAGCAGCGTAAGTGCGGAGCAGTTCTTC
cdr3_aa: CASSVSAEQFF
j_call: TRBJ2-1
clone_size: many
d_call: -
v_call: TRBV9

cdr3_nt: TGCAGTGCTAGAGCCCTAATGGGGGGCCTAGACAATGAGCAGTTCTTC
cdr3_aa: CSARALMGGLDNEQFF
j_call: TRBJ2-1
clone_size: -
d_call: -
v_call: TRBV20-1

cdr3_nt: TGTGCCAGCTCACCCCAGGAGGACACATCAGCTTTCTTT
cdr3_aa: CASSPQEDTSAFF
j_call: TRBJ1-1
clone_size: few
d_call: -
v_call: TRBV18

cdr3_nt: TGTGCCAGCAGCCCAGGGGACAGGCATCAGCCCCAGCATTTT
cdr3_aa: CASSPGDRHQPQHF
j_call: TRBJ1-5
clone_size: many
d_call: TRBD1
v_call: TRBV6-5

cdr3_nt: TGTGCCAGCAGCACATTCGGGGGCGCTCAGCCCCAGCATTTT
cdr3_aa: CASSTFGGAQPQHF
j_call: TRBJ1-5
clone_size: many
d_call: -
v_call: TRBV6-2/TRBV6-3

cdr3_nt: TGTGCCAGCAGTTTTAGTGGAGTGGGACAGGAGGGCTATGGCTACACCTTC
cdr3_aa: CASSFSGVGQEGYGYTF
j_call: TRBJ1-2
clone_size: -
d_call: TRBD1
v_call: TRBV27

cdr3_nt: TGCGCCAGCAGCCTGACCGGCAGGGTTTATGGCTACACCTTC
cdr3_aa: CASSLTGRVYGYTF
j_call: TRBJ1-2
clone_size: many
d_call: -
v_call: TRBV5-1

cdr3_nt: TGCAGTGCTAGTGAGCGGGGGAGATACAATGAGCAGTTCTTC
cdr3_aa: CSASERGRYNEQFF
j_call: TRBJ2-1
clone_size: few
d_call: TRBD2
v_call: TRBV20-1

cdr3_nt: TGTGCCAGCAGCCGTCACTTCGGGGGCGGCACAGATACGCAGTATTTT
cdr3_aa: CASSRHFGGGTDTQYF
j_call: TRBJ2-3
clone_size: -
d_call: -
v_call: TRBV14

cdr3_nt: TGTGCCAGCAGCTCGCGACTAGCGGGGACAGCGAACACCGGGGAGCTGTTTTTT
cdr3_aa: CASSSRLAGTANTGELFF
j_call: TRBJ2-2
clone_size: many
d_call: TRBD2
v_call: TRBV7-8

cdr3_nt: TGTGCCAGCAGACAGGGGGCGAGAACCGGGGAGCTGTTTTTT
cdr3_aa: CASRQGARTGELFF
j_call: TRBJ2-2
clone_size: many
d_call: TRBD1
v_call: TRBV27

cdr3_nt: TGTGCCAGCAGCCCCCGGACAGGGAATGGCTACACCTTC
cdr3_aa: CASSPRTGNGYTF
j_call: TRBJ1-2
clone_size: few
d_call: TRBD1
v_call: TRBV7-9

cdr3_nt: TGCGCCAGCAGCTGGGGAGGAAACACTGAAGCTTTCTTT
cdr3_aa: CASSWGGNTEAFF
j_call: TRBJ1-1
clone_size: many
d_call: -
v_call: TRBV5-1

cdr3_nt: TGTGCCAGCAGAAAACAGGGATGGGACACTGAAGCTTTCTTT
cdr3_aa: CASRKQGWDTEAFF
j_call: TRBJ1-1
clone_size: many
d_call: -
v_call: TRBV7-2

cdr3_nt: TGTGCCAGCAGTTACGGGGGAGAGGGAGAGACCCAGTACTTC
cdr3_aa: CASSYGGEGETQYF
j_call: TRBJ2-5
clone_size: -
d_call: -
v_call: TRBV6-2/TRBV6-3

cdr3_nt: TGTGCCACACAAACAGGAAACACTAACTATGGCTACACCTTC
cdr3_aa: CATQTGNTNYGYTF
j_call: TRBJ1-2
clone_size: -
d_call: -
v_call: TRBV12-3/TRBV12-4

cdr3_nt: TGTGCCAGCAGCTTCACCCCAGATACGCAGTATTTT
cdr3_aa: CASSFTPDTQYF
j_call: TRBJ2-3
clone_size: many
d_call: -
v_call: TRBV7-2

cdr3_nt: TGTGCCAGCAGCAGCGGGGATAGCACCGGGGAGCTGTTTTTT
cdr3_aa: CASSSGDSTGELFF
j_call: TRBJ2-2
clone_size: -
d_call: TRBD2
v_call: TRBV13

cdr3_nt: TGTGCCAGCAGCTTAGAAGCTAGTCTTCCCGGGGAGCTGTTTTTT
cdr3_aa: CASSLEASLPGELFF
j_call: TRBJ2-2
clone_size: many
d_call: -
v_call: TRBV7-9

cdr3_nt: TGCAGCGTTGAAGGGCAGTTCTACGAGCAGTACTTC
cdr3_aa: CSVEGQFYEQYF
j_call: TRBJ2-7
clone_size: few
d_call: -
v_call: TRBV29-1

cdr3_nt: TGCGCCAGCAGCCAAGGTTGGACAGGGGACAATGAGCAGTTCTTC
cdr3_aa: CASSQGWTGDNEQFF
j_call: TRBJ2-1
clone_size: many
d_call: TRBD1
v_call: TRBV4-3

cdr3_nt: TGCAGTGCTATCAGGGCCCAAGAGACCCAGTACTTC
cdr3_aa: CSAIRAQETQYF
j_call: TRBJ2-5
clone_size: many
d_call: -
v_call: TRBV20-1

cdr3_nt: TGTGCCAGCAGCGTAGGGGTCACGGTGGGTAATGAGCAGTTCTTC
cdr3_aa: CASSVGVTVGNEQFF
j_call: TRBJ2-1
clone_size: many
d_call: -
v_call: TRBV9

cdr3_nt: TGTGCCAGCAAACGGGCAGAAGAAGCTTTCTTT
cdr3_aa: CASKRAEEAFF
j_call: TRBJ1-1
clone_size: many
d_call: -
v_call: TRBV27